This T cell receptor beta chain comes out of a study of cytotoxic CD8 clonotypes in ibrutinib-treated CLL. TCRdb's copy holds only in-frame clones and misses some; the assay was immunoSEQ multiplex PCR. The profile shows under 200,000 clones, around 80% of them singletons. The receptor was isolated from a human donor with chronic lymphocytic leukemia. The input for sequencing was PBMCs, taken after 24 months of ibrutinib treatment.

In DNA form, the CDR3 reads TGTGCCAGCAGTTCACCACCGGGACAGGGTTACGAGCAGTACTTC. Its protein product is CASSSPPGQGYEQYF. V usage is TRBV28 and J usage is TRBJ2-7, with 9 bases lining up with TRBD1. With V trimmed by 4 bases and J by 4 bases, 8 bases remained unmatched. CDR1 and CDR2 (germline): MDHEN, SYDVKM. The CDR3 length is 15 residues.